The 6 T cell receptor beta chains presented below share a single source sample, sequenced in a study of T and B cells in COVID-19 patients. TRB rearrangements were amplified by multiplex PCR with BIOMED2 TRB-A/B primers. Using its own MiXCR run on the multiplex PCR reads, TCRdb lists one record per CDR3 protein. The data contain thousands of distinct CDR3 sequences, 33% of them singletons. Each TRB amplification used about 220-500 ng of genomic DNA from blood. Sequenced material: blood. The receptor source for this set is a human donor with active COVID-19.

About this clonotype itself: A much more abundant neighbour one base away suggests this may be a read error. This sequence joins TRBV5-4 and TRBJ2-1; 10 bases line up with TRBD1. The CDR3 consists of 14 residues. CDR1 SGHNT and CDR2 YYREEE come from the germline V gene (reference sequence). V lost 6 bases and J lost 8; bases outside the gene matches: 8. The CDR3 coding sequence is TGTGCCAGCAATCGACAGGGGGCATCTGATGAGCAGTTCTTC. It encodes CASNRQGASDEQFF.

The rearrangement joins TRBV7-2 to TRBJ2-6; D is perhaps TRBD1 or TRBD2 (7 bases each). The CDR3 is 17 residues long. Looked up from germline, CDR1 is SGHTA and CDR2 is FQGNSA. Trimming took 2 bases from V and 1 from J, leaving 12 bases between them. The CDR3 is CASSLRQGGSGANVLTF. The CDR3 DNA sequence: TGTGCCAGCAGCTTAAGACAGGGAGGGTCTGGGGCCAACGTCCTGACTTTC. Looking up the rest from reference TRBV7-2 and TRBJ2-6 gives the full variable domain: GAGVSQSPSNKVTEKGKDVELRCDPISGHTALYWYRQSLGQGLEFLIYFQGNSAPDKSGLPSDRFSAERTGGSVSTLTIQRTQQEDSAVYLCASSLRQGGSGANVLTFGAGSRLTVL.

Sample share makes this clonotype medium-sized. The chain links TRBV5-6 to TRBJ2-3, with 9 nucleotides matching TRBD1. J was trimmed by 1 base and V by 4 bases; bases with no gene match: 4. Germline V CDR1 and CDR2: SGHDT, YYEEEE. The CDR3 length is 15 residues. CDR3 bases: TGTGCCAGCAGCAGATGGGACAGGGGCACAGATACGCAGTATTTT. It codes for CASSRWDRGTDTQYF.

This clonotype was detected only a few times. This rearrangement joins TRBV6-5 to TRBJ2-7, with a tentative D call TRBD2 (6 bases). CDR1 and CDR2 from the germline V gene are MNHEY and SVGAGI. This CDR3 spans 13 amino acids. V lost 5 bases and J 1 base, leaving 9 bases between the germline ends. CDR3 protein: CASSEGLSYEQYF. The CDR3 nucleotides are TGTGCCAGCAGTGAGGGACTTTCCTACGAGCAGTACTTC.

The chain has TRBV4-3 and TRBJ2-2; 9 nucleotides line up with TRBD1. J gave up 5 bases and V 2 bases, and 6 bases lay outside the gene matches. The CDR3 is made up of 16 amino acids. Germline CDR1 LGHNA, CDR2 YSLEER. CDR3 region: CASSQTGGVVTGELFF. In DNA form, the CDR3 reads TGCGCCAGCAGCCAAACAGGGGGCGTCGTGACCGGGGAGCTGTTTTTT.

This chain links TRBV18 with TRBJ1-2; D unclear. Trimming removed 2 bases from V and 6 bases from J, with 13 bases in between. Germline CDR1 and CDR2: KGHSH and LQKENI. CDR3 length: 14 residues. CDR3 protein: CASSPSGVTDGYTF. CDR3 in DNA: TGTGCCAGCTCACCAAGCGGCGTAACGGATGGCTACACCTTC.